This entry describes one TCR beta chain. The CDR3 has 14 residues. The V end lost 1 base, the J end lost 7 bases, and 13 bases lay between the germline ends. Looked up from germline, CDR1 is LGHDT and CDR2 is YNNKEL (reference sequence). This specimen comes from a study of blood T cell repertoires in COVID-19. Across the study: From T cells, B-cell-depleted T cells, or PBMCs came the material, which was cDNA or gDNA.

Under the authors' procedure: Reference gene primers were amplified, and this amplification served to estimate nucleated cell counts. Measured with immunoSEQ multiplex PCR; TCRdb has only the in-frame clones, and not every one. The V and J calls and clone size come from that table; D and trimming were worked out from the DNA. The table shows approximately 440,000 clones, with less than 95% occurring only once. Enrollees, about 18 to 95 years old, lived in approximately 24 US areas. Cohort 3 donors were reported recovered after two negative PCRs, clearance, or symptom resolution. This sequence originates from a man aged 18 to 35 who had recovered from COVID-19. The V gene is TRBV3-1 (or the pseudogene TRBV3-2), the J gene TRBJ2-5; D is perhaps TRBD2 (5 bases). Sample: PBMCs or T cells enriched from blood (not recorded which). Written as DNA, the CDR3 is TGTGCCAGCAGCCAAGTTCCAACACGGGGGACCCAGTACTTC. This codes for CASSQVPTRGTQYF.